This record covers a single T cell receptor (beta chain). Original processing notes: Scientists estimated how many nucleated cells there were by amplifying reference gene primers. Measured with immunoSEQ multiplex PCR; TCRdb has only the in-frame clones, and not every one. The V and J calls and the clone size are those of that table, but D and trimming were determined from the DNA. Counted here are fewer than 250,000 clones, over 80% occurring once; the ten biggest clones make up roughly 3.2%. V lost 2 bases to trimming and J lost 15 bases; unmatched junction nucleotides: 5. The CDR3 extends over 12 amino acids. Germline CDR1 SGHRS, CDR2 YFSETQ. This record comes from a study of blood T cell repertoires in COVID-19. Exposed participants came across a COVID-19 case within 2 weeks before study entry.

This clonotype originated in a woman in her 30s who had been exposed to COVID-19. Material: PBMCs or T cells enriched from blood (not recorded which). The J gene is TRBJ2-1, the V gene TRBV5-1, with 10 bases that match TRBD2. The CDR3 loop is CASSLAGGSWFF. CDR3 DNA: TGCGCCAGCAGCTTAGCGGGGGGGTCTTGGTTCTTC.